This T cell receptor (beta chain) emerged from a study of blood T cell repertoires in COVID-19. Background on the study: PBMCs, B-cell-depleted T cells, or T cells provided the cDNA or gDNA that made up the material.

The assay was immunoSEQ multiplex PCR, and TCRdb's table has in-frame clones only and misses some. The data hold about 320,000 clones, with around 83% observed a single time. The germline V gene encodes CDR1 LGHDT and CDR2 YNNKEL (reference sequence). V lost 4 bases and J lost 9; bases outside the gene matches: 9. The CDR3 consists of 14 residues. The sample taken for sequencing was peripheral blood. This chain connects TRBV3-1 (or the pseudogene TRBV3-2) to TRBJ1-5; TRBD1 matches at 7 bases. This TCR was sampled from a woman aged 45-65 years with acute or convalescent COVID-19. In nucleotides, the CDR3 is TGTGCCAGCAGCCGCGACAGGGACCTGATGCCCCAGCATTTT. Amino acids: CASSRDRDLMPQHF.